This T cell receptor (beta chain) was captured by sequencing in a study of resident and recirculating memory T cells in vitiligo. The V and J ends lost 4 bases and 1 base, in that order; junction bases with no gene match: 14. CDR1 and CDR2 (germline): WNHNN, SYGVQD (reference sequence). CDR3 length equals 20 residues. The method was immunoSEQ multiplex PCR; TCRdb's version includes in-frame clones alone and lacks a portion of them. This repertoire shows 70,000 to 95,000 clones, roughly 94% found once; its top ten account for roughly 5%. This TCR was recovered from a male donor with vitiligo. Sequenced sample: blood. The gene calls are TRBV10-1 and TRBJ2-1; 12 bases align to TRBD2. The CDR3 nucleotides read TGCGCCAGCAGTGCAGGTCTAGCGGGAGGGCCAGAGGATTCCTACAATGAGCAGTTCTTC. This gives the protein CASSAGLAGGPEDSYNEQFF.